This T cell receptor beta chain was sequenced during a study of cytomegalovirus exposure and HLA in healthy donors. Regarding the study as a whole: Another analysis was done later, and it associated 15,000 or so TCR beta sequences with HLA alleles at 0.05 false discovery rate. Testing in vitro showed a few CMV-associated chains specific for CMV antigens.

Only a few counts were recorded for this clone. Antigen: not known. Unrecorded immune exposures were likely, despite nominal health at sampling. PCR used 60 Vbeta primers and 13 Jbeta primers. Data came from immunoSEQ multiplex PCR; TCRdb stores just in-frame clones and leaves some out. There are around 100,000 clones in the sample; around two thirds occur only once, and 2.6% lies in the top ten. After removal of 4 bases from V and 0 bases from J, the junction contained 4 bases not matched to a gene. The CDR3 length is 15 residues. Per germline, CDR1 SGHRS and CDR2 YFSETQ. The sample comprised PBMCs. The chain joins TRBV5-1 to TRBJ2-1, with 7 bases lining up with TRBD1. The source of this sequence is a man between 50 and 59 years old in good health and CMV-seropositive. CDR3 DNA: TGCGCCAGCAGCCTCCGGGACAGCTCCTACAATGAGCAGTTCTTC. This sequence encodes CASSLRDSSYNEQFF.